Detailed here is one TCR beta chain. What it recognizes is unknown. This entry is derived from a study of blood T cells in healthy people across ages. Trimming left V 4 bases short and J 3 bases short, with 11 bases between. Germline-derived CDR1 and CDR2 are SGHRS and YFSETQ. The CDR3 sequence is 13 residues long. Total RNA amounts of at least 6 micrograms were extracted per sample. Study findings and constraints: A roughly linear age-dependent decrease characterized TCR beta diversity per million T cells. The donors' CMV status was not determined, possibly confounding changes in expanded clonotypes.

A second PCR, run for about 6 to 12 cycles, used a sample-barcoded 5' primer plus a J-beta primer mix. TCRdb re-called the 5' RACE reads through MiXCR, storing one row per CDR3 protein. This table holds 550,000 to 650,000 distinct CDR3 sequences, approximately 30% found once. The receptor's source is a woman older than 75 in good health. J is TRBJ2-7 and V is TRBV5-1; D perhaps matches TRBD2 (6 bases). What was sequenced was blood. The CDR3 protein is CASSVADGYEQYF. The DNA for the CDR3 is TGCGCCAGCAGCGTAGCGGACGGCTACGAGCAGTACTTC. The complete variable domain, with remaining parts taken from reference TRBV5-1 and TRBJ2-7, reads KAGVTQTPRYLIKTRGQQVTLSCSPISGHRSVSWYQQTPGQGLQFLFEYFSETQRNKGNFPGRFSGRQFSNSRSEMNVSTLELGDSALYLCASSVADGYEQYFGPGTRLTVT.